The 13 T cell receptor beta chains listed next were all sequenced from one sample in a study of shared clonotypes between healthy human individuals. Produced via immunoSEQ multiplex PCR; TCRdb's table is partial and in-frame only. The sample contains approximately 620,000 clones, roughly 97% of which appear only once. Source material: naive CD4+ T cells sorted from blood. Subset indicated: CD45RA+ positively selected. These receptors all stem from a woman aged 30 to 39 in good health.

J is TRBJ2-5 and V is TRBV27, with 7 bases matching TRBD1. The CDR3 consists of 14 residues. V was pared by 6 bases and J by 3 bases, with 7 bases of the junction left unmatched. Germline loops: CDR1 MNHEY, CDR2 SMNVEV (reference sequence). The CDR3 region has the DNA TGTGCCAGCAGCCCACAGGGGACCGAAGAGACCCAGTACTTC. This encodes CASSPQGTEETQYF.

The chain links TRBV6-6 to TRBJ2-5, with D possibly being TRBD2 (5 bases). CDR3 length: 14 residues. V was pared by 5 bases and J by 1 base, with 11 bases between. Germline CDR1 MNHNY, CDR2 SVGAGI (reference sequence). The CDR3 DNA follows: TGTGCCAGCAGTAACCCAGCGGCCCAAGAGACCCAGTACTTC. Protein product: CASSNPAAQETQYF.

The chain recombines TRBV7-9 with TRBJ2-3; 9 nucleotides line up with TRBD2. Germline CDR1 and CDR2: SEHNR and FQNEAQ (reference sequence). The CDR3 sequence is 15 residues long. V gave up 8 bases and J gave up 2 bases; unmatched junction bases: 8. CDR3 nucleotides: TGTGCCAGCGAGTCCGTAGCGGGAGACACAGATACGCAGTATTTT. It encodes CASESVAGDTDTQYF.

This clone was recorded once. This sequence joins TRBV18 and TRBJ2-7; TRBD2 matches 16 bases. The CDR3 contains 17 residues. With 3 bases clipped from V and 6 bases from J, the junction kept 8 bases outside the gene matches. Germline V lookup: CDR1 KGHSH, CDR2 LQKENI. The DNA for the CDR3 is TGTGCCAGCTCACCGGACGGAGGGACTAGCGGGAGGGTCGAGCAGTACTTC. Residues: CASSPDGGTSGRVEQYF.

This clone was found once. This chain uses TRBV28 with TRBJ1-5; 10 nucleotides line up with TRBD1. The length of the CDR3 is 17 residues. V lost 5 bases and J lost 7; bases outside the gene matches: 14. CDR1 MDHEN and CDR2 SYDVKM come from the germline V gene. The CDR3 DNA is TGTGCCAGCAGTACCGCTAGAGTCGACAGGGGGCAACAGCCCCAGCATTTT. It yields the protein CASSTARVDRGQQPQHF.

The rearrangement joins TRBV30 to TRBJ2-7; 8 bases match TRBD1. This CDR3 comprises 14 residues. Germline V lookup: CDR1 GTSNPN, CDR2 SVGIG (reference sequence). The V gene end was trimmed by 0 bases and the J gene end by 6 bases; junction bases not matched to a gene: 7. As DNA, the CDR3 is TGTGCCTGGAGTGTACGGACAGGGTTTTCCGAGCAGTACTTC. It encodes CAWSVRTGFSEQYF.

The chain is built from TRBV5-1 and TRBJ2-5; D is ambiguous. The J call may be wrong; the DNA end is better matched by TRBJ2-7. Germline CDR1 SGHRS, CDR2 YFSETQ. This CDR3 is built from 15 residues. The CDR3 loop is CASSLGRISSYEQYF. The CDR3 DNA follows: TGCGCCAGCAGCTTGGGACGGATAAGCTCCTACGAGCAGTACTTC.

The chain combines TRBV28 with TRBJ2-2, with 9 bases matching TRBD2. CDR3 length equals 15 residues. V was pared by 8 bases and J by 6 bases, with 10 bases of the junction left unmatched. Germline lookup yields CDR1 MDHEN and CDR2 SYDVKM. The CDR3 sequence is CASSSGTSLAGELFF. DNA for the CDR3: TGTGCCAGCTCGTCCGGGACTAGCCTCGCCGGGGAGCTGTTTTTT.

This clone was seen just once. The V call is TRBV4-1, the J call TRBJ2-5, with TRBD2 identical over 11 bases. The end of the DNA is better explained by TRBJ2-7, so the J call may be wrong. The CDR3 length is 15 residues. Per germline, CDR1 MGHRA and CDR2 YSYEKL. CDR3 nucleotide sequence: TGCGCCAGCAGCCGGATTGGGACTAGCGGAAGCGAGCAGTACTTC. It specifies CASSRIGTSGSEQYF.

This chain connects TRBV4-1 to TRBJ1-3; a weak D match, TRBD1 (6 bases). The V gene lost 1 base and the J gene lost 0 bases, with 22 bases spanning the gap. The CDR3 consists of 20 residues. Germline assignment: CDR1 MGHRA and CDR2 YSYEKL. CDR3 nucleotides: TGCGCCAGCAGCCAAGCTCCTAGGGTGGGGGCGAGCTACTCTGGAAACACCATATATTTT. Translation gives CASSQAPRVGASYSGNTIYF.

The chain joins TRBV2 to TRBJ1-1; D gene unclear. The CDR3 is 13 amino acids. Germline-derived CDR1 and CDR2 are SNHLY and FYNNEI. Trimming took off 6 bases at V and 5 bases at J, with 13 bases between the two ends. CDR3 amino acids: CASRADRWTEAFF. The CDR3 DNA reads TGTGCCAGCAGGGCCGACCGGTGGACTGAAGCTTTCTTT.

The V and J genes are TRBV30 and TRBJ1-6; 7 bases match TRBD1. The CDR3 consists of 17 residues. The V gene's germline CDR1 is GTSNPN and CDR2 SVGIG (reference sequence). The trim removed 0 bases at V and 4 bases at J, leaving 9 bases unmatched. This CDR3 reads CAWSVLGTANYNSPLHF. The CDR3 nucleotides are TGTGCCTGGAGTGTCCTTGGGACAGCGAATTATAATTCACCCCTCCACTTT.

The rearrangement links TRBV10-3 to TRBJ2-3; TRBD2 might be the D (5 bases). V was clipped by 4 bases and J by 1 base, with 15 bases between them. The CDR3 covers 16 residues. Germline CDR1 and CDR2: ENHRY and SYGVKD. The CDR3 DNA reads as TGTGCCATCAGTGGGAGATCGGGAACCCGCACAGATACGCAGTATTTT. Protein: CAISGRSGTRTDTQYF.